These 21 T cell receptor beta chains were sequenced from one sample in a study of a mutant IDH1 vaccine in newly diagnosed glioma. Their antigens are not known. Time point of the sample: week 23, last vaccination. Vaccine doses each comprised 300 ug of mutant IDH1 20-mer peptide, with topical imiquimod. Repertoires were generated with immunoSEQ multiplex PCR, while TCRdb's copy carries only in-frame clones and drops some. The sample lists roughly 50,000 clones; about 81% were seen once. Here the sequenced sample was PBMCs, taken from a glioma patient whose treatment included an IDH1 peptide vaccine. The receptors derive from a woman aged 40 to 50 with glioma. Some clones in this sample may be carry-over from other donors' samples.

This chain joins TRBV10-3 and TRBJ2-6, with D hard to call. V shed 4 bases and J shed 5 bases, with 0 bases lying between them. CDR1 is ENHRY and CDR2 is SYGVKD in the germline V gene. The CDR3 totals 11 residues. CDR3 in amino acids: CAISGANVLTF. CDR3 coding DNA: TGTGCCATCAGTGGGGCCAACGTCCTGACTTTC.

V usage is TRBV2 and J usage is TRBJ1-1; 8 nucleotides line up with TRBD1. Germline CDR1 and CDR2: SNHLY and FYNNEI. V lost 9 bases to trimming and J lost 6 bases; unmatched junction nucleotides: 9. The CDR3 runs to 13 residues. Here the CDR3 reads CASRTGIYPEAFF. CDR3 nucleotides: TGTGCCAGTCGGACAGGGATTTACCCTGAAGCTTTCTTT.

This clone was seen only once. The junction does not match germline at one end; this may be a read error. The chain is built from TRBV7-7 and TRBJ2-5, with 7 bases that match TRBD1. Germline values: CDR1 SSHAT, CDR2 FNYEAQ (reference sequence). CDR3 length: 13 amino acids. CDR3 loop: CASRGQSQETQYF. CDR3 sequence (DNA): TGTGCTAGCAGGGGACAGAGCCAAGAGACCCAGTACTTC.

CDR3 nucleotide sequence: TGTGCCAGCAGTGACCTACAGGGGGCTAATAACTATGGCTACACCTTC. It yields the protein CASSDLQGANNYGYTF. V gene TRBV25-1 combines with J gene TRBJ1-2, with TRBD1 matching 9 bases. Germline CDR1 is MGHDK and CDR2 is SYGVNS. Trimming cost V 3 bases and J 1 base; bases outside gene matches: 6. CDR3 length equals 16 residues.

The rearrangement joins TRBV7-9 to TRBJ1-2; a weak D match, TRBD1 (5 bases). Germline assignment: CDR1 SEHNR and CDR2 FQNEAQ (reference sequence). The V gene lost 1 base and the J gene lost 2 bases, with 8 bases spanning the gap. This CDR3 is 14 amino acids long. The CDR3 sequence is CASSLGTGNYGYTF. The CDR3 nucleotides are TGTGCCAGCAGCTTAGGAACAGGCAACTATGGCTACACCTTC. The variable domain in full, with the rest retrieved from reference TRBV7-9 and TRBJ1-2, is DTGVSQNPRHKITKRGQNVTFRCDPISEHNRLYWYRQTLGQGPEFLTYFQNEAQLEKSRLLSDRFSAERPKGSFSTLEIQRTEQGDSAMYLCASSLGTGNYGYTFGSGTRLTVV.

Here the CDR3 reads CASSLVSGFRSGYTF. The CDR3 DNA sequence: TGCGCCAGCAGCTTGGTCTCAGGATTTCGGTCTGGCTACACCTTC. The chain carries TRBV5-1 and TRBJ1-2; D not certain. The CDR3 has 15 residues. The V end lost 0 bases, the J end lost 7 bases, and 16 bases lay between the germline ends. Germline CDR1 SGHRS, CDR2 YFSETQ.

This clone was recorded a few times. CDR3 DNA sequence: TGTGCCGCGGCCATACAGCAAAATCAGCCCCAGCATTTT. Residues: CAAAIQQNQPQHF. The rearrangement joins TRBV30 to TRBJ1-5, with unresolved D. Germline assignment: CDR1 GTSNPN and CDR2 SVGIG (reference sequence). The CDR3 has 13 residues. Trimming pared 8 bases from V and 4 bases from J, leaving 15 bases between.

The rearrangement uses TRBV19 and TRBJ1-1; unclear D gene. CDR1 and CDR2 from the germline V gene are LNHDA and SQIVND (reference sequence). V was shortened by 1 base and J by 4 bases, with 10 bases between the two germline ends. This CDR3 contains 14 residues. CDR3 bases: TGTGCCAGTAGTATAGGCGGGGTCATCACTGAAGCTTTCTTT. Its translation: CASSIGGVITEAFF.

This clone was observed a handful of times. The chain couples TRBV5-8 to TRBJ1-5; 7 nucleotides line up with TRBD1. The CDR3 runs 15 residues. Unmatched junction bases numbered 7, after V lost 1 base and J lost 6 bases. CDR1 is SGHTS, CDR2 YDEGEE, per germline. Here the CDR3 reads CASSLYRTGRQPQHF. In DNA, the CDR3 is TGTGCCAGCAGCTTGTACCGGACAGGTCGTCAGCCCCAGCATTTT.

The rearrangement links TRBV30 to TRBJ2-1; TRBD1 matches at 10 bases. With 2 bases clipped from V and 8 bases from J, the junction kept 3 bases outside the gene matches. This CDR3 contains 13 residues. Germline CDR1 is GTSNPN and CDR2 is SVGIG (reference sequence). DNA of the CDR3: TGTGCCTGGAGTATCGGACAGGGGGATGAGCAGTTCTTC. Its protein is CAWSIGQGDEQFF.

The CDR3 DNA is TGCGCCAGCAGCGCAACAACAGGCAATGAGCAGTTCTTC. Encoded protein: CASSATTGNEQFF. V usage is TRBV10-2 and J usage is TRBJ2-1, with D perhaps matching TRBD1 (5 bases). There are 13 residues in the CDR3. CDR1 is WSHSY, CDR2 SAAADI, per germline. The V and J ends lost 6 bases and 6 bases respectively, with 12 bases between them.

This chain uses TRBV6-5 with TRBJ2-3; D may be TRBD1 (6 bases). The CDR3 runs to 13 residues. Germline assignment: CDR1 MNHEY and CDR2 SVGAGI. V was pared by 6 bases and J by 10 bases, with 17 bases between. In DNA, the CDR3 is TGTGCCAGCAGCCTCAACAGGGATCGGGCGCAGTATTTT. Its protein is CASSLNRDRAQYF.

The rearrangement joins TRBV30 to TRBJ1-4; 7 nucleotides line up with TRBD1. V shed 0 bases, J shed 8 bases, and the junction held 3 bases outside the gene matches. There are 13 residues in the CDR3. Germline CDR1 is GTSNPN and CDR2 is SVGIG (reference sequence). Written as DNA, the CDR3 is TGTGCCTGGAGTGTATGGACAGGAGAAAAACTGTTTTTT. Its translation: CAWSVWTGEKLFF.

The chain combines TRBV18 with TRBJ1-5; perhaps TRBD1 as D (5 bases). The germline V gene encodes CDR1 KGHSH and CDR2 LQKENI. V dropped 4 bases and J dropped 3 bases, with 13 bases sitting between them. The CDR3 runs to 15 residues. CDR3 sequence (DNA): TGTGCCAGCTCACTGGGGCAGGCCGTCAATCAGCCCCAGCATTTT. This sequence encodes CASSLGQAVNQPQHF.

The chain's CDR3 is CASSEGVVNYGYTF. For the CDR3, the DNA is TGTGCCAGCAGTGAGGGGGTTGTTAACTATGGCTACACCTTC. V usage is TRBV2 and J usage is TRBJ1-2, with D perhaps TRBD1 (5 bases). This CDR3 is built from 14 residues. Germline-derived CDR1 and CDR2 are SNHLY and FYNNEI. V gave up 3 bases and J gave up 1 base, with 9 bases separating them.

The chain joins TRBV6-5 to TRBJ1-4, with D tentatively TRBD1 (6 bases). CDR1 MNHEY and CDR2 SVGAGI come from the germline V gene. The CDR3 runs to 13 residues. The germline V and J ends were trimmed by 7 bases and 8 bases, with 14 bases remaining between them. CDR3 amino acids: CASKIGGAEKLFF. The CDR3 nucleotides are TGTGCCAGCAAAATAGGGGGGGCGGAAAAACTGTTTTTT.

This chain joins TRBV7-2 and TRBJ2-2; 10 bases line up with TRBD2. CDR1 and CDR2 from the germline V gene are SGHTA and FQGNSA. CDR3 length equals 19 residues. Trimming removed 2 bases from V and 2 bases from J; junction bases left unmatched: 11. The CDR3 spells CASSLKTPAGGPNTGELFF. As DNA, the CDR3 is TGTGCCAGCAGCTTAAAGACACCAGCGGGGGGGCCAAACACCGGGGAGCTGTTTTTT.

As to this clone: At the DNA level, this CDR3 is encoded by other sequences in the same sample as well. The chain recombines TRBV30 with TRBJ2-7, with 11 bases lining up with TRBD2. Germline trimming cut 3 bases from V and 1 base from J; bases unmatched to any gene: 2. The CDR3 has 14 residues. Germline V lookup: CDR1 GTSNPN, CDR2 SVGIG (reference sequence). CDR3 DNA: TGTGCCTGGAGGCCTAGCGGGGGGTCCTACGAGCAGTACTTC. Protein product: CAWRPSGGSYEQYF.

Notes on this clone: Because the CDR3's place on the DNA is in doubt, the DNA is left out and the CDR3 is given as listed by TCRdb. This sequence joins TRBV5-1 and TRBJ1-2; the D call in the table, TRBD1, was not verified against the DNA. The CDR3 is 12 residues long, counting both termini. The V gene's germline CDR1 is SGHRS and CDR2 YFSETQ. Here the CDR3 reads CASSFAQGANTF.

The V and J genes are TRBV5-1 and TRBJ2-5; 8 positions match TRBD2. This CDR3 spans 14 amino acids. The V segment lost 7 bases and the J segment 4 bases; nucleotides outside the gene matches: 9. Per the germline V gene, CDR1 is SGHRS and CDR2 is YFSETQ. CDR3 sequence: CASAPGGGPETQYF. The CDR3 DNA reads as TGCGCCAGCGCCCCCGGGGGGGGCCCAGAGACCCAGTACTTC.

This sequence joins TRBV7-8 and TRBJ1-5; 8 positions match TRBD1. Germline CDR1 and CDR2: SGHVS and FQNEAQ. J was trimmed by 5 bases and V by 3 bases; bases with no gene match: 3. This CDR3 contains 14 residues. The CDR3 nucleotides are TGTGCCAGCAGCTTCAGGGGGCTAGATCAGCCCCAGCATTTT. It is translated as CASSFRGLDQPQHF.